This T cell receptor (beta chain) was obtained from a study of graft-versus-host responses after intestinal transplantation. About the study: Multivisceral, liver-intestinal, or isolated intestinal transplants were given to recipients. Uniformly, recipients were administered anti-thymocyte globulin induction with subsequent tacrolimus and steroids for around three years.

The study's findings and limits: Declining HvG levels early post-transplant were linked to peak circulating GvH clone levels. Present in recipient marrow, GvH clones included some that appeared first in ileum or blood.

Libraries were prepared by immunoSEQ multiplex PCR; TCRdb keeps only in-frame clonotypes and omits some of them. The sample carries 85,000 to 90,000 clones, about 91% recorded once. CDR1 and CDR2 (germline): GTSNPN, SVGIG (reference sequence). The V gene lost 5 bases and the J gene lost 1 base, with 21 bases spanning the gap. This CDR3 is 17 amino acids long. Worth noting for this clone: Its specificity is not known.

This TCR derives from a human donor who was the organ donor for an intestinal transplant. The rearrangement links TRBV30 to TRBJ2-1; maybe TRBD2 (6 bases). Here the sequenced sample was unstimulated CD4+ T cells sorted from spleen or lymph node cells, taken before transplant. CDR3 sequence reads: CAWAQNRGSLSYNEQFF. The CDR3 DNA reads TGTGCCTGGGCCCAGAACCGGGGGTCGCTATCCTACAATGAGCAGTTCTTC.